Reported below is one T cell receptor (beta chain). Participants reported their clinical history, and cohort assignment relied on those reports. Cohort 3 donors were reported recovered after two negative PCRs, clearance, or symptom resolution. The CDR3 runs to 15 residues. The germline V gene has CDR1 LGHDT and CDR2 YNNKEL (reference sequence). V gave up 2 bases and J gave up 0 bases; unmatched junction bases: 4. This sample was taken from a study of blood T cell repertoires in COVID-19. Study information: Acute and convalescent COVID-19 samples came from the United States, Italy and Spain.

Profiling relied on immunoSEQ multiplex PCR, and the TCRdb table lists in-frame clones only, not all of them. Of over 250,000 clones listed, roughly nine tenths are singletons. The source material was PBMCs or T cells enriched from blood (not recorded which). The chain has TRBV3-1 (or the pseudogene TRBV3-2) and TRBJ2-7; 7 bases align to TRBD1. This TCR came from a man aged 60-69 years who had recovered from COVID-19. CDR3 loop: CASSQIAGGSYEQYF. DNA of the CDR3: TGTGCCAGCAGCCAAATAGCAGGGGGCTCCTACGAGCAGTACTTC.